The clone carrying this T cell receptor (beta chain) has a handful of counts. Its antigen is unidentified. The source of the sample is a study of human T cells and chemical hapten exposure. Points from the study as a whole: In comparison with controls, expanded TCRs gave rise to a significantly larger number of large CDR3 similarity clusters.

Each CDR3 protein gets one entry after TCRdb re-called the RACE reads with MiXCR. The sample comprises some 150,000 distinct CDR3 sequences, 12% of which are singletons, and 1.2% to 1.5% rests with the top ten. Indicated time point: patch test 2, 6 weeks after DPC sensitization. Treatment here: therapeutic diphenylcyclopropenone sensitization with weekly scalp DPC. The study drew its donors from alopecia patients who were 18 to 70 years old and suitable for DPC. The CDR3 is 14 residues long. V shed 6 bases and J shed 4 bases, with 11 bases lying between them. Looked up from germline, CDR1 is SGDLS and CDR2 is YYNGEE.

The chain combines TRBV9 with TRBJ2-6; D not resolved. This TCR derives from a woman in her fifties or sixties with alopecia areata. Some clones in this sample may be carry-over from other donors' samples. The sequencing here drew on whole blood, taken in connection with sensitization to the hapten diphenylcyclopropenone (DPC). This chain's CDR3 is CASTQDPGANVLTF. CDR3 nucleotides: TGTGCCAGCACCCAGGACCCCGGGGCCAACGTCCTGACTTTC.